These 16 T cell receptor beta chains share one sample of origin, sequenced in a study of blood T cell repertoires in COVID-19. Sequenced by immunoSEQ multiplex PCR; TCRdb stores in-frame clones only, minus some. Of roughly 230,000 clones in the sample, around 85% were seen once. Sequenced sample: peripheral blood. Every receptor here comes from a woman in her sixties with active or convalescent COVID-19.

This clone was picked up a small number of times. The rearrangement uses TRBV29-1 and TRBJ2-2; no clear D. The CDR3 runs to 12 residues. Germline V gene lookup returns CDR1 SQVTM and CDR2 ANQGSEA. The V and J ends lost 5 bases and 3 bases respectively, with 7 bases between them. The CDR3: CSVSLHTGELFF. The CDR3 region has the DNA TGCAGCGTTTCCCTCCACACCGGGGAGCTGTTTTTT.

This chain links TRBV7-9 with TRBJ2-3, with 12 bases fitting TRBD2. CDR1 SEHNR and CDR2 FQNEAQ come from the germline V gene (reference sequence). The CDR3 is 18 amino acids. Trimming at V came to 4 bases and at J to 0 bases, leaving 8 bases not matched to a gene. CDR3 bases: TGTGCCAGCAGCTCACGTCTAGCGGGGGGGGAGAGCACAGATACGCAGTATTTT. The encoded protein is CASSSRLAGGESTDTQYF.

In regard to this clone: In the same sample, other DNA sequences code for this CDR3. The chain links TRBV6-5 to TRBJ2-7; weak D call: TRBD1 (7 bases). Germline V CDR1 and CDR2: MNHEY, SVGAGI. Trimming took 6 bases from V and 1 from J, leaving 10 bases between them. This CDR3 has 13 amino acids. The CDR3 nucleotides read TGTGCCAGCAGGCGGGACAGTTCCTACGAGCAGTACTTC. Protein: CASRRDSSYEQYF.

The rearrangement joins TRBV24-1 to TRBJ1-1, with D unresolved. CDR3 length: 13 amino acids. Germline CDR1 KGHDR, CDR2 SFDVKD. Trimming took off 7 bases at V and 0 bases at J, with 8 bases between the two ends. The CDR3 region has the DNA TGTGCCACCAGCTCAGATATGAACACTGAAGCTTTCTTT. Translation: CATSSDMNTEAFF.

The J gene is TRBJ1-1, the V gene TRBV6-5; 8 bases agree with TRBD1. The CDR3 is 14 amino acids. Looked up from germline, CDR1 is MNHEY and CDR2 is SVGAGI. V gave up 6 bases and J gave up 1 base; unmatched junction bases: 4. The CDR3 loop reads CASRAGTGNTEAFF. CDR3 DNA: TGTGCCAGCAGAGCCGGGACAGGGAACACTGAAGCTTTCTTT.

The chain has TRBV5-1 and TRBJ1-2; D gene ambiguous. Germline V gene lookup returns CDR1 SGHRS and CDR2 YFSETQ. Trimming removed 0 bases at V and 4 bases at J, with 13 bases between. The CDR3 contains 15 residues. Written as DNA, the CDR3 is TGCGCCAGCAGCTTGGCCCCCCAGGCCTCCTATGGCTACACCTTC. This translates into CASSLAPQASYGYTF.

This clone has just one count. V and J are TRBV19 and TRBJ2-2, with D possibly being TRBD2 (6 bases). The CDR3 spans 15 residues. Looked up from germline, CDR1 is LNHDA and CDR2 is SQIVND (reference sequence). V was cut by 1 base and J by 4 bases, with 10 bases left in between. CDR3 DNA sequence: TGTGCCAGTAGTATAGTTTCCGGGGGCACCGGGGAGCTGTTTTTT. Protein: CASSIVSGGTGELFF. The whole variable domain, remainder taken from reference TRBV19 and TRBJ2-2, is DGGITQSPKYLFRKEGQNVTLSCEQNLNHDAMYWYRQDPGQGLRLIYYSQIVNDFQKGDIAEGYSVSREKKESFPLTVTSAQKNPTAFYLCASSIVSGGTGELFFGEGSRLTVL.

V gene TRBV10-3 combines with J gene TRBJ2-5; D gene uncertain. V gave up 8 bases and J gave up 2 bases, with 6 bases separating them. The germline V gene has CDR1 ENHRY and CDR2 SYGVKD. This CDR3 region has 11 residues. CDR3 nucleotide sequence: TGTGCCATCGGTAGTCAAGAGACCCAGTACTTC. It yields the protein CAIGSQETQYF.

The DNA for the CDR3 is TGTGCCAGCAGGCGGGGATTCCCTCTCACGGGACTAGCGGGAGGATGGCTTGCGTACGAGCAGTACTTC. This codes for CASRRGFPLTGLAGGWLAYEQYF. This chain links TRBV2 with TRBJ2-7; 15 bases line up with TRBD2. The junction had 28 bases not matched to a gene; V was cut back by 6 bases and J by 4 bases. The CDR3 contains 23 residues. CDR1 SNHLY and CDR2 FYNNEI come from the germline V gene.

This chain links TRBV5-1 with TRBJ2-1; 10 bases match TRBD2. The V and J ends lost 0 bases and 3 bases, in that order; junction bases with no gene match: 6. Germline values: CDR1 SGHRS, CDR2 YFSETQ. The CDR3 sequence is 17 residues long. In DNA form, the CDR3 reads TGCGCCAGCAGCTTGGAAGTTATAGCGGGGGGCTACAATGAGCAGTTCTTC. The encoded protein is CASSLEVIAGGYNEQFF.

V usage is TRBV7-9 and J usage is TRBJ2-6; D is unclear. Germline CDR1 SEHNR, CDR2 FQNEAQ (reference sequence). The CDR3 contains 13 residues. The V end was cut by 5 bases, the J end by 2 bases, with 4 bases between. This chain's CDR3 is CASSLPGANVLTF. DNA of the CDR3: TGTGCCAGCAGCCTCCCTGGGGCCAACGTCCTGACTTTC.

The V call is TRBV25-1, the J call TRBJ2-7; 11 bases are shared with TRBD2. Germline CDR1 and CDR2: MGHDK and SYGVNS. The length of the CDR3 is 15 residues. The trim removed 4 bases at V and 6 bases at J, leaving 8 bases unmatched. The DNA of the CDR3 is TGTGCCAGCAGTGGTTCAGGACTAGCGGGCCTCGAGCAGTACTTC. Translated, it gives CASSGSGLAGLEQYF.

The chain couples TRBV7-2 to TRBJ2-1, with 7 bases that match TRBD2. This CDR3 has 15 amino acids. After removal of 2 bases from V and 6 bases from J, the junction contained 7 bases not matched to a gene. Per germline, CDR1 SGHTA and CDR2 FQGNSA. The CDR3 spells CASSLTAGVLNEQFF. In DNA form, the CDR3 reads TGTGCCAGCAGCTTAACGGCGGGGGTACTCAATGAGCAGTTCTTC.

This rearrangement joins TRBV9 to TRBJ1-2; no clear D gene. The CDR3 loop spans 16 amino acids. The germline CDR1 and CDR2 sequences are SGDLS and YYNGEE. The V end was cut by 0 bases, the J end by 0 bases, with 12 bases between. CDR3 sequence: CASSVGHTAANYGYTF. CDR3 sequence (DNA): TGTGCCAGCAGCGTAGGCCATACAGCAGCTAACTATGGCTACACCTTC. Together with reference TRBV9 and TRBJ1-2, the CDR3 gives the full variable domain: DSGVTQTPKHLITATGQRVTLRCSPRSGDLSVYWYQQSLDQGLQFLIQYYNGEERAKGNILERFSAQQFPDLHSELNLSSLELGDSALYFCASSVGHTAANYGYTFGSGTRLTVV.

This chain connects TRBV18 to TRBJ1-5; 7 bases agree with TRBD1. This CDR3 is 14 amino acids long. Unmatched junction bases numbered 3, after V lost 1 base and J lost 6 bases. The germline V gene has CDR1 KGHSH and CDR2 LQKENI. CDR3 amino acids: CASSPQGAVQPQHF. For the CDR3, the DNA is TGTGCCAGCTCACCACAGGGGGCTGTTCAGCCCCAGCATTTT. Complete variable domain (other parts from reference TRBV18 and TRBJ1-5): NAGVMQNPRHLVRRRGQEARLRCSPMKGHSHVYWYRQLPEEGLKFMVYLQKENIIDESGMPKERFSAEFPKEGPSILRIQQVVRGDSAAYFCASSPQGAVQPQHFGDGTRLSIL.

This chain joins TRBV30 and TRBJ2-1; 11 positions match TRBD2. CDR3 length: 14 residues. CDR1 GTSNPN and CDR2 SVGIG come from the germline V gene (reference sequence). The ends lost 4 bases at V and 6 bases at J; junction bases unmatched: 5. The DNA for the CDR3 is TGTGCCTGGACTGGGACTAGCGGAGGCAATGAGCAGTTCTTC. This sequence encodes CAWTGTSGGNEQFF. Looking up the rest from reference TRBV30 and TRBJ2-1 gives the full variable domain: SQTIHQWPATLVQPVGSPLSLECTVEGTSNPNLYWYRQAAGRGLQLLFYSVGIGQISSEVPQNLSASRPQDRQFILSSKKLLLSDSGFYLCAWTGTSGGNEQFFGPGTRLTVL.